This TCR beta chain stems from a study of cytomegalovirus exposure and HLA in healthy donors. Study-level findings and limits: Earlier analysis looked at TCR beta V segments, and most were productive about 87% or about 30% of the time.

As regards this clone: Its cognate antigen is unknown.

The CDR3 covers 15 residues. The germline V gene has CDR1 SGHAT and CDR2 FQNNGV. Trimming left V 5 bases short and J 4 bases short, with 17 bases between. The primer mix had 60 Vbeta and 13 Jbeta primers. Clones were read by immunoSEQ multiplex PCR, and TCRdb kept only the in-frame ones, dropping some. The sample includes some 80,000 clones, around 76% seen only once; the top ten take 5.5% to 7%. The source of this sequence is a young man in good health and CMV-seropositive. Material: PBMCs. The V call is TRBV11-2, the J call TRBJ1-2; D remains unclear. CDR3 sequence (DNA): TGTGCCAGCAGCCTGCTAAACAGAGAAACCTATGGCTACACCTTC. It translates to CASSLLNRETYGYTF.